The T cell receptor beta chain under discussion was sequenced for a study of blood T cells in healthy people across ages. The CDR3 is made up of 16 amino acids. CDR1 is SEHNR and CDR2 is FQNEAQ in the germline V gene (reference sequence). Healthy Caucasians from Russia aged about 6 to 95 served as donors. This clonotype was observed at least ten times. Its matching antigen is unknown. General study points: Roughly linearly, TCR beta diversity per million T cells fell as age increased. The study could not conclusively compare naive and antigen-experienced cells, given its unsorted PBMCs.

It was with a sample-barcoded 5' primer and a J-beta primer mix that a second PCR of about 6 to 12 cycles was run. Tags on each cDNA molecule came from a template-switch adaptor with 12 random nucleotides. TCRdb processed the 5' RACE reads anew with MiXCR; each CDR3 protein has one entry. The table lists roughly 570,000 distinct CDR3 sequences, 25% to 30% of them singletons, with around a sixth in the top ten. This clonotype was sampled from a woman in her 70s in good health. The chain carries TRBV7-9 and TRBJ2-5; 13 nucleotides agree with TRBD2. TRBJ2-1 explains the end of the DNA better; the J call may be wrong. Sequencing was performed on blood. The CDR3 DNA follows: TGTGCCAGCAGCCGGACGGGACTAGCGGGATCCAATGAGCAGTTCTTC. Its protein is CASSRTGLAGSNEQFF.